The clone carrying this T cell receptor (beta chain) was recorded a few times. CDR1 and CDR2 (germline): KGHSH, LQKENI. The trim removed 2 bases at V and 5 bases at J, leaving 5 bases unmatched. The CDR3 covers 14 residues. The data stem from a study of blood T cell repertoires in COVID-19. This table comes from immunoSEQ multiplex PCR, and its TCRdb copy is limited to in-frame clones, with some not included. This sample has about 300,000 clones, with 65% to 90% found just once. Sequenced input: PBMCs or T cells enriched from blood (not recorded which). The receptor's source is a man in his thirties or forties who had recovered from COVID-19. The J gene is TRBJ2-7, the V gene TRBV18; 8 positions agree with TRBD1. The CDR3 loop is CASSPWQGADEQYF. The CDR3 nucleotides are TGTGCCAGCTCACCATGGCAGGGGGCAGACGAGCAGTACTTC.